This TCR beta chain was obtained from a study of identifying expanded T cells in peripheral blood (dated by TCRdb to between 2017 and 2020). As for the study more broadly: Separate aliquots of the same genomic DNA pool were sequenced to produce technical replicates, and four replicates were compared in pairs. The full study reports these points: Variance in clone template counts between approximately 2-week samples significantly increased with total template count across all healthy donors. Both the number of clones called differentially abundant and the false-positive rate were significantly reduced by the beta-binomial model across all healthy-donor time intervals. About 1.1 differentially abundant clones were flagged by the binomial model between technical replicates, whereas about 15 and 19 were flagged over approximately two weeks and four weeks, respectively. The authors expected that biological variance in healthy repertoires might rise further over much longer intervals, such as months to years.

This clone was recorded once. Its antigen remains unidentified. No base-level quality is on record; no much larger clone is a single base apart. TCRbeta CDR3 regions were profiled with the immunoSEQ Assay using bias-controlled multiplex PCR amplification of genomic DNA. The paper's data handling went like this. The absolute abundance of each unique TCRbeta CDR3 region was quantified after sequences were collapsed and filtered. Differential abundance was tested with two models: a binomial (Fisher-equivalent) model and a beta-binomial model that adds time-dependent variance fitted from healthy donors. Clones with fewer than 5 combined templates were excluded, and clones with Benjamini-Hochberg FDR below 0.01 were called differentially abundant. The form v = (b*log(k)+a)^2 was used to model beta-binomial variance as a function of total template count across the two samples. TCRdb obtained this table from immuneACCESS and retained in-frame rearrangements with V and J assigned. These tables miss some clones; where compared with another copy, unresolved V genes account for less than half of the shortfall, and the remainder is unexplained. The V and J calls and the clone size are those of that table, but D and trimming were determined from the DNA. The sample table records around 90,000 clones; 88% of these occur just once. The ten biggest clones cover 4% to 4.5% of the sample.

CDR1 and CDR2 are read off the germline V gene as KGHSH and LQKENI. From V the trimming removes 5 bases and from J it removes 7 bases, while the gene matches leave 6 bases of the junction unaccounted for. The CDR3 sequence holds 14 residues, the cysteine and phenylalanine included. Only the CDR3 part of the read is kept: 42 bases, read in frame from the first base. During the collection period, no immune events, such as infections, were documented for the healthy donors. Time-dependent variance in a beta-binomial model of T-cell clone differential abundance was calibrated using healthy-donor blood repertoires as a training cohort. There were 10 healthy donors in the training cohort, of whom 3 were female and 7 were male. The donors were between roughly 29 and 64 years old, with an average age of about 45 years. Whole blood from each healthy donor was obtained from a commercial supplier and was collected at three time points 2 to 3 weeks apart. For immunosequencing, genomic DNA was extracted from whole blood that had not been sorted.

Source material: blood. This TCR derives from a person between 18 and 69 years old in good health. The chain links TRBV18 with TRBJ2-2, and TRBD1 matches 8 of the central bases. The nucleotide sequence is given as TGTGCCAGCTCATCGACAGGGGTGGACGGGGAGCTGTTTTTT. It translates as CASSSTGVDGELFF.